Listed here are 24 T cell receptor beta chains from one sample, sequenced in a study of cytotoxic CD8 clonotypes in ibrutinib-treated CLL. Generated by immunoSEQ multiplex PCR, the TCRdb table keeps only in-frame clones and is missing some. The data hold more than 200,000 clones, with 75% to 85% observed a single time. The sequenced sample was PBMCs, obtained after 12 months of ibrutinib treatment. The origin of the receptors is a human donor with chronic lymphocytic leukemia.

The chain employs TRBV6-1 and TRBJ2-7; 9 nucleotides align to TRBD1. This CDR3 is built from 13 residues. Germline assignment: CDR1 MNHNS and CDR2 SASEGT. V lost 10 bases and J lost 4; bases outside the gene matches: 8. In DNA, the CDR3 is TGTGCCACCGGTCGCGGACAGGGGTACGAGCAGTACTTC. Translation: CATGRGQGYEQYF.

This clone was recorded a few times. The CDR3 DNA reads as TGTGCCAGCAGTGACCCGCTGACAGGGAGCTCCTACGAGCAGTACTTC. Translation gives CASSDPLTGSSYEQYF. The chain combines TRBV2 with TRBJ2-7; 7 nucleotides agree with TRBD1. This CDR3 spans 16 amino acids. J gave up 0 bases and V 3 bases, and 8 bases lay outside the gene matches. Germline-derived CDR1 and CDR2 are SNHLY and FYNNEI.

A word on this clone: Other DNA variants within this sample encode the same CDR3. This chain links TRBV6-5 with TRBJ1-3; 10 bases align to TRBD1. The CDR3 has 14 amino acids. With V trimmed by 8 bases and J by 0 bases, 1 base remained unmatched. CDR1 is MNHEY and CDR2 is SVGAGI in the germline V gene. The CDR3 is CASRTGGSGNTIYF. In nucleotides, the CDR3 is TGTGCCAGCCGGACAGGGGGCTCTGGAAACACCATATATTTT.

The chain has TRBV29-1 and TRBJ2-1; D remains ambiguous. The CDR3 sequence is 13 residues long. Trimming stripped 3 bases from V and 4 bases from J, with 10 bases between. Germline V CDR1 and CDR2: SQVTM, ANQGSEA. Here the CDR3 DNA reads TGCAGCGTTGAGGTGACCGGGTACAATGAGCAGTTCTTC. Amino acid sequence: CSVEVTGYNEQFF.

The chain employs TRBV30 and TRBJ1-1; D not certain. Germline V gives CDR1 GTSNPN, CDR2 SVGIG (reference sequence). The V gene lost 2 bases and the J gene lost 6 bases, with 19 bases spanning the gap. The CDR3 is made up of 15 amino acids. The CDR3 coding sequence is TGTGCCTGGAGTTATAAAGGCCTGGTGGTTTCTGAAGCTTTCTTT. Translating it yields CAWSYKGLVVSEAFF.

This rearrangement joins TRBV18 to TRBJ2-2; possible D gene TRBD2, 6 bases. V lost 8 bases, J lost 4 bases, and 17 bases lay in between. The CDR3 is 15 residues long. The germline V gene has CDR1 KGHSH and CDR2 LQKENI. This CDR3 reads CASPQTRGSTGELFF. CDR3 nucleotide sequence: TGTGCCAGCCCCCAGACTAGGGGCTCCACCGGGGAGCTGTTTTTT.

The rearrangement joins TRBV5-1 to TRBJ2-6; 7 bases align to TRBD1. The V gene's germline CDR1 is SGHRS and CDR2 YFSETQ. The CDR3 covers 16 residues. V lost 4 bases and J lost 3; bases outside the gene matches: 7. The CDR3 region is CASSPGTARGANVLTF. Written as DNA, the CDR3 is TGCGCCAGCAGCCCAGGGACAGCACGTGGGGCCAACGTCCTGACTTTC.

This clone was recorded once. This chain links TRBV5-1 with TRBJ2-7, with a possible D match to TRBD1 (5 bases). V was trimmed by 1 base and J by 3 bases, leaving 8 bases between them. The germline V gene has CDR1 SGHRS and CDR2 YFSETQ. The CDR3 consists of 13 residues. CDR3 DNA sequence: TGCGCCAGCAGCTTGTTGGGGCGCTACGAGCAGTACTTC. It translates to CASSLLGRYEQYF.

J is TRBJ2-7 and V is TRBV5-4; 11 bases fit TRBD1. There are 16 residues in the CDR3. V lost 0 bases to trimming and J lost 5 bases; unmatched junction nucleotides: 7. Germline V gene lookup returns CDR1 SGHNT and CDR2 YYREEE (reference sequence). The CDR3 DNA is TGTGCCAGCAGCTTGGATTTGGGGACAGGGGGTCACGAGCAGTACTTC. Translating gives CASSLDLGTGGHEQYF.

The J gene is TRBJ1-2, the V gene TRBV14; 8 nucleotides agree with TRBD1. The CDR3 is 14 residues long. The junction had 4 bases not matched to a gene; V was cut back by 1 base and J by 6 bases. Germline CDR1 SGHDN, CDR2 FVKESK. CDR3 residues: CASSQGAGGDGYTF. In DNA, the CDR3 is TGTGCCAGCAGCCAAGGTGCAGGGGGCGATGGCTACACCTTC.

J is TRBJ1-1 and V is TRBV4-1, with 7 bases fitting TRBD1. This CDR3 comprises 16 residues. CDR1 is MGHRA and CDR2 is YSYEKL in the germline V gene. The V gene end was trimmed by 2 bases and the J gene end by 4 bases; junction bases not matched to a gene: 10. CDR3 sequence (DNA): TGCGCCAGCAGCCAACTATGGGGACAGCAGGGCACTGAAGCTTTCTTT. Translation gives CASSQLWGQQGTEAFF.

This rearrangement joins TRBV5-4 to TRBJ2-2, with TRBD1 matching 8 bases. The CDR3 consists of 17 residues. Germline trimming cut 1 base from V and 6 bases from J; bases unmatched to any gene: 11. The germline CDR1 and CDR2 sequences are SGHNT and YYREEE (reference sequence). The CDR3 nucleotides are TGTGCCAGCAGCTTGCCTCTCGGACAGGGACGGGCCGGGGAGCTGTTTTTT. It codes for CASSLPLGQGRAGELFF.

The rearrangement joins TRBV25-1 to TRBJ1-6; TRBD1 aligns across 7 bases. This CDR3 region has 12 residues. V shed 6 bases, J shed 8 bases, and the junction held 1 base outside the gene matches. Germline assignment: CDR1 MGHDK and CDR2 SYGVNS. Here the CDR3 reads CASRTGDSPLHF. The CDR3 DNA follows: TGTGCCAGCAGAACAGGGGATTCACCCCTCCACTTT.

J is TRBJ2-4 and V is TRBV5-1; tentatively, D is TRBD2 (6 bases). The germline CDR1 and CDR2 sequences are SGHRS and YFSETQ. CDR3 length equals 13 residues. Trimming left V 3 bases short and J 15 bases short, with 19 bases between. Here the CDR3 reads CASSSEAGKRRYF. The CDR3 region has the DNA TGCGCCAGCAGCTCGGAGGCGGGAAAGCGTCGGTACTTC.

CDR3 nucleotide sequence: TGTGCCAGCAGCTTAGCCGGGGCTAGGGGCCCCTACGAGCAGTACTTC. It is translated as CASSLAGARGPYEQYF. This sequence joins TRBV7-6 and TRBJ2-7; D tentatively fits TRBD1 or TRBD2 (5 bases each). V was trimmed by 0 bases and J by 2 bases, leaving 14 bases between them. CDR1 SGHVS and CDR2 FNYEAQ come from the germline V gene. There are 16 residues in the CDR3.

This chain uses TRBV19 with TRBJ1-6; 7 positions agree with TRBD1. The V gene's germline CDR1 is LNHDA and CDR2 SQIVND (reference sequence). This CDR3 contains 19 residues. V lost 6 bases to trimming and J lost 1 base; unmatched junction nucleotides: 15. CDR3 sequence (DNA): TGTGCCAGTAGCCAGAGCCCACAGGGGAAGGGGTCCTATAATTCACCCCTCCACTTT. This sequence encodes CASSQSPQGKGSYNSPLHF.

The chain links TRBV6-5 to TRBJ2-3; D gene ambiguous. CDR1 is MNHEY, CDR2 SVGAGI, per germline. V was clipped by 4 bases and J by 6 bases, with 11 bases between them. The CDR3 has 13 amino acids. The CDR3 bases are TGTGCCAGCAGTTTCCGGACCGGCGATACGCAGTATTTT. The encoded protein is CASSFRTGDTQYF.

This clone was observed a few times. The chain joins TRBV29-1 to TRBJ2-7; D possibly uses TRBD1 or TRBD2 (5 bases each). V lost 7 bases and J 4 bases, leaving 14 bases between the germline ends. The CDR3 sequence is 12 residues long. CDR1 is SQVTM, CDR2 ANQGSEA, per germline. The CDR3 DNA reads as TGCAGCGCCCGGGACGGTTCGTACGAGCAGTACTTC. This translates into CSARDGSYEQYF.

The chain uses TRBV27 and TRBJ2-7; possible D gene TRBD1, 6 bases. Trimming removed 6 bases at V and 0 bases at J, with 12 bases between. CDR3 size: 14 residues. Per germline, CDR1 MNHEY and CDR2 SMNVEV (reference sequence). The CDR3 sequence: CASRLQGSSYEQYF. The CDR3 nucleotides are TGTGCCAGCAGATTACAGGGAAGCTCCTACGAGCAGTACTTC.

The V and J genes are TRBV11-1 and TRBJ1-3, with D perhaps TRBD1 (5 bases). V was cut by 5 bases and J by 5 bases, with 16 bases left in between. Germline assignment: CDR1 SGHAT and CDR2 FQDESV (reference sequence). The CDR3 is 15 amino acids. CDR3 sequence reads: CASSQDGAGRNTIYF. As DNA, the CDR3 is TGTGCCAGCAGCCAGGACGGGGCCGGGAGAAACACCATATATTTT.

The rearrangement joins TRBV5-1 to TRBJ2-1; possible D gene TRBD2, 6 bases. This CDR3 is built from 15 residues. Per germline, CDR1 SGHRS and CDR2 YFSETQ. Between the trimmed V and J ends, which lost 0 bases and 4 bases, there was a span of 11 bases. The CDR3 sequence: CASSLAASEYNEQFF. As DNA, the CDR3 is TGCGCCAGCAGCTTGGCCGCTAGCGAATACAATGAGCAGTTCTTC.

This rearrangement joins TRBV4-2 to TRBJ1-2; tentative D call: TRBD1 (6 bases). V was cut by 1 base and J by 0 bases, with 12 bases left in between. Per germline, CDR1 LGHNA and CDR2 YNFKEQ. The CDR3 sequence is 16 residues long. The CDR3 loop is CASSQVAGDTNYGYTF. CDR3 coding DNA: TGTGCCAGCAGCCAAGTCGCCGGGGACACTAACTATGGCTACACCTTC.

J is TRBJ1-2 and V is TRBV11-3, with D hard to call. The germline V gene has CDR1 SGHNT and CDR2 YENEEA. The V and J ends lost 1 base and 3 bases respectively, with 12 bases between them. This CDR3 is 15 amino acids long. The CDR3 nucleotides read TGTGCCAGCAGCTTAGTTTCCCCAGAGGACTATGGCTACACCTTC. Protein product: CASSLVSPEDYGYTF.

CDR3 amino acids: CASSRGPRTDTQYF. The CDR3 DNA sequence: TGTGCCAGCAGCCGAGGGCCCCGCACAGATACGCAGTATTTT. V usage is TRBV6-5 and J usage is TRBJ2-3; D might be TRBD2 (5 bases). V lost 6 bases to trimming and J lost 1 base, with 11 bases between them. Per germline, CDR1 MNHEY and CDR2 SVGAGI. CDR3 size: 14 residues.